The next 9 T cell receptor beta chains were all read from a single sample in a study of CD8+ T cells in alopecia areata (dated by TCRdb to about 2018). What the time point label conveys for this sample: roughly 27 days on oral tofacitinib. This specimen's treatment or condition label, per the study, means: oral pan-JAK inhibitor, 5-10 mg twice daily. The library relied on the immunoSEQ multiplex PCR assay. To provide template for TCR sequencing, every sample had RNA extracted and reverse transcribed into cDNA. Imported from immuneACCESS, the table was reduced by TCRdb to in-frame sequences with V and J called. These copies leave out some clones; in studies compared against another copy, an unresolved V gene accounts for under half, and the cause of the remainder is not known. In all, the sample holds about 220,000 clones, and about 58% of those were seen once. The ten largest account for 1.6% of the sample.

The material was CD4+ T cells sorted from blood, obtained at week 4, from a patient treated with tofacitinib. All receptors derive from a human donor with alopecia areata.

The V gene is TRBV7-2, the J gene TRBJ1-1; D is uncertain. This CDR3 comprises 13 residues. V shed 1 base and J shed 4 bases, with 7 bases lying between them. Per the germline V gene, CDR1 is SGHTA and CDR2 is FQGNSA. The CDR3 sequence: CASSLGTGTEAFF. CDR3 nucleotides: TGTGCCAGCAGCTTAGGGACGGGCACTGAAGCTTTCTTT.

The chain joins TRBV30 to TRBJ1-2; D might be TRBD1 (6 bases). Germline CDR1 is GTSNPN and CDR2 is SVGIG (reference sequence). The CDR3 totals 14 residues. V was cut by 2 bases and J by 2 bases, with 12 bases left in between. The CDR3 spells CAWSKGRGNYGYTF. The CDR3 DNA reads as TGTGCCTGGAGTAAGGGCAGGGGAAACTATGGCTACACCTTC.

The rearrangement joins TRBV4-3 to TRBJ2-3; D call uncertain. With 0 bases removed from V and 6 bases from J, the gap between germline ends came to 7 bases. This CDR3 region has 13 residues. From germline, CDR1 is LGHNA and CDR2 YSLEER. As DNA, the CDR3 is TGCGCCAGCAGCCAAGACCGCGTTGATACGCAGTATTTT. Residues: CASSQDRVDTQYF.

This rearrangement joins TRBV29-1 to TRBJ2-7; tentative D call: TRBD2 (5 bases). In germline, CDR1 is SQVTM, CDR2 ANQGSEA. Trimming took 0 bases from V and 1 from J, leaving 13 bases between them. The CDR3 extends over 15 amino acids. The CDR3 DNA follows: TGCAGCGTTGAAGATCGGAGGCTCAGTTCCTACGAGCAGTACTTC. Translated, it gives CSVEDRRLSSYEQYF.

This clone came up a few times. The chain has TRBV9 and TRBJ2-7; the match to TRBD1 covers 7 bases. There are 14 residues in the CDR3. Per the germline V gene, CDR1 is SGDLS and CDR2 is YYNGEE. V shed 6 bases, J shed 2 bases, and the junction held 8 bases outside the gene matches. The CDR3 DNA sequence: TGTGCCAGCACCCACCGGACAGGAGCCTACGAGCAGTACTTC. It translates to CASTHRTGAYEQYF.

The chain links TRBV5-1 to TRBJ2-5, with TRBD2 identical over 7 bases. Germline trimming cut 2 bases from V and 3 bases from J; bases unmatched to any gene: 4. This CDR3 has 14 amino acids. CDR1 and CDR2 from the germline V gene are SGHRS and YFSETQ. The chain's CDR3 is CASSFSGGEETQYF. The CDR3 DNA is TGCGCCAGCAGCTTTTCGGGGGGAGAAGAGACCCAGTACTTC.

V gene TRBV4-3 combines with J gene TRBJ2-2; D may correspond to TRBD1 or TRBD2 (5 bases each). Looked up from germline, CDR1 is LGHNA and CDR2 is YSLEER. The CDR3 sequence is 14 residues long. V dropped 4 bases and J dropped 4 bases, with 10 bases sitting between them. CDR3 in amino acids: CASSLGVSTGELFF. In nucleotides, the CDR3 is TGCGCCAGCAGCCTGGGGGTCAGCACCGGGGAGCTGTTTTTT.

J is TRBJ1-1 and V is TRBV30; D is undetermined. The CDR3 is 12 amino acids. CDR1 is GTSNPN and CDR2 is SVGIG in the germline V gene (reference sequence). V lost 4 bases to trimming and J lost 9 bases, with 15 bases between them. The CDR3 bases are TGTGCCTGGAACATCAGGCCGCCACAAGCTTTCTTT. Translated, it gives CAWNIRPPQAFF.

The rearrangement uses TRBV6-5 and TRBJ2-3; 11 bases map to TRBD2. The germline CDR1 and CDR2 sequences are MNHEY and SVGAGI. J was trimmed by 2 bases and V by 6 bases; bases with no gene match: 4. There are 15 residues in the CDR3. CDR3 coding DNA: TGTGCCAGCAGCCGACTAGCGGGGCCCACAGATACGCAGTATTTT. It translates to CASSRLAGPTDTQYF.